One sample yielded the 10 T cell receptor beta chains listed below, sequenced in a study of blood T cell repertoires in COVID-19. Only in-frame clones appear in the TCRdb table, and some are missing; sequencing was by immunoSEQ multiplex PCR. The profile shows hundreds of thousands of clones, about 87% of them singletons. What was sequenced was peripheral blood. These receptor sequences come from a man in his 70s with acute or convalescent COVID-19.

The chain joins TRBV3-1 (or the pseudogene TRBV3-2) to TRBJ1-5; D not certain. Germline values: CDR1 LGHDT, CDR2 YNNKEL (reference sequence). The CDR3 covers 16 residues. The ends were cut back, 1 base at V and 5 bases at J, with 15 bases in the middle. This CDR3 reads CASSQGEGEADQPQHF. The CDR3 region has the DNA TGTGCCAGCAGCCAAGGGGAGGGAGAGGCGGATCAGCCCCAGCATTTT.

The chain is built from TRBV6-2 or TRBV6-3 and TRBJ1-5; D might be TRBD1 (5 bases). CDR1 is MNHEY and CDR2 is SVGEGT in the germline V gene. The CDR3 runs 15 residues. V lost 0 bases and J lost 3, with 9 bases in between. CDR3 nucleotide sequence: TGTGCCAGCAGTTACTCCGGGGGATCCAATCAGCCCCAGCATTTT. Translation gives CASSYSGGSNQPQHF.

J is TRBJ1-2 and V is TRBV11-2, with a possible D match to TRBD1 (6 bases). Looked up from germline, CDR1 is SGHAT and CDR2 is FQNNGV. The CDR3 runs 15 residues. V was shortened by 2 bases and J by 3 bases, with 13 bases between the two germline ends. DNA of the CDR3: TGTGCCAGCAGCTTATCCCCAGGGGCCCACTATGGCTACACCTTC. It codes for CASSLSPGAHYGYTF.

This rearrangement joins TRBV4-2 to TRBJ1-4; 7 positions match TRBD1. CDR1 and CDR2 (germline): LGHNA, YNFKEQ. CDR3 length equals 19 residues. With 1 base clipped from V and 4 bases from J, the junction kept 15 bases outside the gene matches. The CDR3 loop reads CASSQARGVIFDNNEKLFF. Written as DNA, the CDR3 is TGTGCCAGCAGCCAAGCCAGGGGGGTCATCTTTGACAATAATGAAAAACTGTTTTTT.

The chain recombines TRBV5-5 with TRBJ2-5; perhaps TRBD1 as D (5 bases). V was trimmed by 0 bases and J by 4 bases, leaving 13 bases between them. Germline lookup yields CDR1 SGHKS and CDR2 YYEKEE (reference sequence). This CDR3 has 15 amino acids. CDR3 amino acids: CASSLEGLQGETQYF. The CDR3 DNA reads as TGTGCCAGCAGCTTGGAGGGTCTCCAGGGAGAGACCCAGTACTTC.

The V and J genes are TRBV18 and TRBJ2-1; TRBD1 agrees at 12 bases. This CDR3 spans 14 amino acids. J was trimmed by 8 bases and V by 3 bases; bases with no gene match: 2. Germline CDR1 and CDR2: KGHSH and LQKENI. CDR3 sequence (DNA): TGTGCCAGCTCACCCGGGACAGGGGGCGATGAGCAGTTCTTC. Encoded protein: CASSPGTGGDEQFF.

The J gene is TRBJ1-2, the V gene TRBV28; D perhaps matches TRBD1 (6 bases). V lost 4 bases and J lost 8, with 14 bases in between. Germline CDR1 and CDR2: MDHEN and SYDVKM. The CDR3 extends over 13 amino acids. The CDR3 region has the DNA TGTGCCAGCAGTTCGGAACAGGGCAAGGGCTACACCTTC. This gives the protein CASSSEQGKGYTF.

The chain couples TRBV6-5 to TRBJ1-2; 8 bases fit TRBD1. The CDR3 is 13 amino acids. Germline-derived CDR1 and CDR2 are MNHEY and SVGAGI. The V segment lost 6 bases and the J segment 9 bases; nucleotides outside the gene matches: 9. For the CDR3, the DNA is TGTGCCAGCAGCTGGGGACAGGTCGGACGCTACACCTTC. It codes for CASSWGQVGRYTF.

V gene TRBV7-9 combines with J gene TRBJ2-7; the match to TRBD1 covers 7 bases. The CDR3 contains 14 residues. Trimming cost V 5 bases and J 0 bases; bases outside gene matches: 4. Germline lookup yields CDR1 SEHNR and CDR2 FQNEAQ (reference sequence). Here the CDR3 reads CASSIRGSSYEQYF. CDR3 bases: TGTGCCAGCAGCATCAGGGGGAGCTCCTACGAGCAGTACTTC.

The DNA for the CDR3 is TGCGCCAGCAGCTTGGCCGCGGGGGGCGAGTATGATGGCTACACCTTC. Its translation: CASSLAAGGEYDGYTF. This chain links TRBV5-1 with TRBJ1-2, with D maybe TRBD1 (6 bases). The CDR3 has 16 residues. Trimming removed 0 bases from V and 6 bases from J, with 18 bases in between. Per germline, CDR1 SGHRS and CDR2 YFSETQ.